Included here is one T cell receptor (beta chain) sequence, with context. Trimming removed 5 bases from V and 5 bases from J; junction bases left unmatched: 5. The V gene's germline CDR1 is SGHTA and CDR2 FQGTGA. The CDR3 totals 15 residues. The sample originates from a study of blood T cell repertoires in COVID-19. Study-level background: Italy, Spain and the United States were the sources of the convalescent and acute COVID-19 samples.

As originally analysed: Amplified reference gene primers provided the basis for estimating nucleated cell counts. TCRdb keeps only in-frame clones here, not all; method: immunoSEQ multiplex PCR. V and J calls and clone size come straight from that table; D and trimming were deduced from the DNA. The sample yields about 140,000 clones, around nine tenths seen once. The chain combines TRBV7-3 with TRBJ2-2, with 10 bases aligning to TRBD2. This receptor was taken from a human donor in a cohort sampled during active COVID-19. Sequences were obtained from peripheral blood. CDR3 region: CASSQAGGGTGELFF. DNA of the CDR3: TGTGCCAGCAGCCAAGCGGGAGGGGGAACCGGGGAGCTGTTTTTT. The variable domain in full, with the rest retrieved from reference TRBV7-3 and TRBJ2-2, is GAGVSQTPSNKVTEKGKYVELRCDPISGHTALYWYRQSLGQGPEFLIYFQGTGAADDSGLPNDRFFAVRPEGSVSTLKIQRTERGDSAVYLCASSQAGGGTGELFFGEGSRLTVL.